Listed here are 13 T cell receptor beta chains from one sample, sequenced in a study of blood T cell repertoires in COVID-19. Sequenced by immunoSEQ multiplex PCR; TCRdb stores in-frame clones only, minus some. Here the sample spans about 310,000 clones, around 89% being singletons. Sequenced sample: PBMCs or T cells enriched from blood (not recorded which). The receptors originated from a woman younger than 35 with acute COVID-19.

The rearrangement joins TRBV7-6 to TRBJ2-5; 11 nucleotides match TRBD2. V was clipped by 3 bases and J by 3 bases; unmatched bases: 6. The CDR3 consists of 16 residues. Per the germline V gene, CDR1 is SGHVS and CDR2 is FNYEAQ. The CDR3 region is CASSFPGLAEEETQYF. For the CDR3, the DNA is TGTGCCAGCAGCTTCCCGGGACTAGCGGAGGAAGAGACCCAGTACTTC.

This rearrangement joins TRBV5-1 to TRBJ1-1, with TRBD1 identical over 8 bases. CDR1 SGHRS and CDR2 YFSETQ come from the germline V gene. The V and J ends lost 4 bases and 4 bases, in that order; junction bases with no gene match: 9. The CDR3 totals 15 residues. The DNA for the CDR3 is TGCGCCAGCAGCGCCGACAGGGGTCGGGTCACTGAAGCTTTCTTT. Translation: CASSADRGRVTEAFF.

The sample holds a few counts of this clone. The chain uses TRBV6-5 and TRBJ1-5; D remains ambiguous. The CDR3 extends over 13 amino acids. V lost 2 bases and J 6 bases, leaving 8 bases between the germline ends. The germline gives CDR1 MNHEY, CDR2 SVGAGI. The CDR3 coding sequence is TGTGCCAGCAGTTACCTCTCGGGTCAGCCCCAGCATTTT. Its protein is CASSYLSGQPQHF.

The chain uses TRBV13 and TRBJ1-1, with TRBD1 matching over 7 bases. Looked up from germline, CDR1 is PRHDT and CDR2 is FYEKMQ (reference sequence). CDR3 length: 12 amino acids. Trimming took 4 bases from V and 9 from J; bases not matched to a gene: 5. The CDR3 sequence is CASSSHRGKAFF. In DNA form, the CDR3 reads TGTGCCAGCAGCTCGCACAGGGGTAAAGCTTTCTTT.

J is TRBJ2-5 and V is TRBV2; the match to TRBD1 covers 9 bases. The V and J ends lost 4 bases and 5 bases, in that order; junction bases with no gene match: 2. This CDR3 has 13 residues. Germline V gene sequence: CDR1 SNHLY, CDR2 FYNNEI. CDR3: CASSGTGVETQYF. Written as DNA, the CDR3 is TGTGCCAGCAGTGGGACAGGGGTGGAGACCCAGTACTTC.

V is TRBV5-5 and J is TRBJ2-3, with D possibly matching TRBD1 (6 bases). CDR3 size: 15 residues. Germline V gene data show CDR1 as SGHKS and CDR2 as YYEKEE (reference sequence). Trimming stripped 0 bases from V and 3 bases from J, with 11 bases between. Here the CDR3 DNA reads TGTGCCAGCAGCTTGGGGGGGCTTGAGACAGATACGCAGTATTTT. This gives the protein CASSLGGLETDTQYF.

The chain is built from TRBV7-9 and TRBJ1-2; D remains ambiguous. The germline gives CDR1 SEHNR, CDR2 FQNEAQ (reference sequence). V lost 3 bases and J 3 bases, leaving 14 bases between the germline ends. The CDR3 runs 15 residues. CDR3 coding DNA: TGTGCCAGCAGCTTTGGGGAGTCGGCTGACTATGGCTACACCTTC. Translation: CASSFGESADYGYTF.

The chain employs TRBV12-3 or TRBV12-4 and TRBJ2-7, with 7 bases identical to TRBD2. The V segment lost 1 base and the J segment 6 bases; nucleotides outside the gene matches: 3. The CDR3 contains 13 residues. In nucleotides, the CDR3 is TGTGCCAGCAGTTTAGGCAGGGAGGGCGAGCAGTACTTC. The encoded protein is CASSLGREGEQYF.

A single count supports this clone. The V and J genes are TRBV6-5 and TRBJ2-7, with D tentatively TRBD1 (5 bases). The CDR3 loop spans 15 amino acids. Trimming shortened V by 2 bases and J by 0 bases, and 11 bases separated the two germline ends. Germline values: CDR1 MNHEY, CDR2 SVGAGI. DNA of the CDR3: TGTGCCAGCAGTTACGGGCAGGGCCTCTCCTACGAGCAGTACTTC. Translating it yields CASSYGQGLSYEQYF.

V is TRBV28 and J is TRBJ1-6; TRBD1 matches 8 bases. The CDR3 loop spans 15 amino acids. V lost 7 bases to trimming and J lost 10 bases; unmatched junction nucleotides: 12. CDR1 is MDHEN, CDR2 SYDVKM, per germline. For the CDR3, the DNA is TGTGCCAGCACCCTTTCAGGGGGCGAAGGGTCACCCCTCCACTTT. It yields the protein CASTLSGGEGSPLHF. The full variable domain, in which reference TRBV28 and TRBJ1-6 provide the parts outside the CDR3, is DVKVTQSSRYLVKRTGEKVFLECVQDMDHENMFWYRQDPGLGLRLIYFSYDVKMKEKGDIPEGYSVSREKKERFSLILESASTNQTSMYLCASTLSGGEGSPLHFGNGTRLTVT.

The chain joins TRBV5-5 to TRBJ2-7, with 9 bases identical to TRBD2. Per germline, CDR1 SGHKS and CDR2 YYEKEE (reference sequence). CDR3 length equals 16 residues. J gave up 6 bases and V 5 bases, and 15 bases lay outside the gene matches. CDR3 region: CASRYGGGPLAGEQYF. The CDR3 nucleotides are TGTGCCAGCAGATACGGGGGGGGGCCACTAGCGGGCGAGCAGTACTTC.

The CDR3 is CASSPAGGYEQYF. The CDR3 nucleotides are TGTGCCAGCAGCCCAGCGGGAGGTTACGAGCAGTACTTC. The chain carries TRBV7-9 and TRBJ2-7; 9 nucleotides agree with TRBD2. CDR1 is SEHNR and CDR2 is FQNEAQ in the germline V gene (reference sequence). V gave up 5 bases and J gave up 4 bases; unmatched junction bases: 3. There are 13 residues in the CDR3.

The rearrangement links TRBV27 to TRBJ2-1; perhaps TRBD2 as D (7 bases). This CDR3 contains 16 residues. Germline V lookup: CDR1 MNHEY, CDR2 SMNVEV (reference sequence). V was cut by 7 bases and J by 7 bases, with 23 bases left in between. CDR3 amino acids: CASIPKGGGPVNEQFF. CDR3 coding DNA: TGTGCCAGCATTCCCAAAGGGGGAGGGCCAGTTAATGAGCAGTTCTTC.